This T cell receptor beta chain was identified in a study of read filtering for tumor transcriptome and immune sequencing. Study in general: By R-ISS, stages I, II and III held 8, 16 and 7 patients.

The CDR3 has 13 amino acids. The germline V gene has CDR1 MNHNY and CDR2 SVGAGI (reference sequence). Bone marrow was sampled from every patient at the time of active disease. This library used around 400 ng RNA and molecular barcoded adaptors spanning alpha/delta and beta/gamma chains. TCRdb itself ran the reads through MiXCR, one entry per CDR3 protein. Found here are about 38,000 distinct CDR3 sequences, roughly 15% of them singletons; the top ten hold 18%. Study-level points and caveats: Roughly 82% of IR-seq clonotypes had a single read, yet these held 3% to 4% of reads. Even smaller IR-seq throughput identified most shared clonotypes.

A remark on this clonotype: The antigen is not known. Given a much more abundant clone one base away, this may be a read error.

The clonotype comes from a donor at least 40 years old with multiple myeloma. The sample comprised a population of CD138-negative cells sorted from bone marrow. The chain is built from TRBV6-6 and TRBJ2-1; unclear D gene. The CDR3 sequence is CASSPALYNEQLF. The DNA of the CDR3 is TGTGCCAGCAGCCCAGCCCTATACAATGAGCAGCTCTTC.